A single sample is the source of the 11 T cell receptor beta chains below, sequenced in a study of CD8+CD57+ T cells in acquired aplastic anemia. Genomic DNA served as template for TCR beta VDJ and CDR3 profiling. MiXCR, applied by TCRdb to the reads, yields one record per CDR3 protein. The sample consists of approximately 200,000 distinct CDR3 sequences, about three fifths of them appearing once. Sequencing used sorted CD4+, CD8+, or CD8+CD57+ T cells (not recorded which) from PBMCs. These receptors all stem from a human donor with severe aplastic anemia or a healthy control (not recorded which).

The genes are TRBV6-4 and TRBJ2-5; possible D gene TRBD1, 5 bases. CDR3 length equals 14 residues. CDR1 is MRHNA, CDR2 SNTAGT, per germline. V was pared by 3 bases and J by 4 bases, with 12 bases between. The CDR3 nucleotides are TGTGCCAGCAGTGAAGTAGGGGTTTCAGAGACCCAGTACTTC. This encodes CASSEVGVSETQYF.

The chain is built from TRBV7-9 and TRBJ2-1; 9 bases are shared with TRBD2. This CDR3 has 16 residues. Germline assignment: CDR1 SEHNR and CDR2 FQNEAQ (reference sequence). The V segment lost 1 base and the J segment 4 bases; nucleotides outside the gene matches: 5. CDR3 in DNA: TGTGCCAGCAGCTTAGGCCAGACTAGCGGATACAATGAGCAGTTCTTC. Its protein is CASSLGQTSGYNEQFF. Full variable domain (missing parts from reference TRBV7-9 and TRBJ2-1): DTGVSQNPRHKITKRGQNVTFRCDPISEHNRLYWYRQTLGQGPEFLTYFQNEAQLEKSRLLSDRFSAERPKGSFSTLEIQRTEQGDSAMYLCASSLGQTSGYNEQFFGPGTRLTVL.

This clonotype was recorded only once. The rearrangement links TRBV20-1 to TRBJ2-7; 9 bases match TRBD1. The length of the CDR3 is 13 residues. Trimming at V came to 6 bases and at J to 4 bases, leaving 7 bases not matched to a gene. The germline gives CDR1 DFQATT, CDR2 SNEGSKA (reference sequence). The CDR3 DNA reads as TGCAGTGCGGGCCGGGACAGGGCGTACGAGCAGTACTTC. Translating it yields CSAGRDRAYEQYF.

The rearrangement joins TRBV2 to TRBJ1-1; D not resolved. Germline V gene data show CDR1 as SNHLY and CDR2 as FYNNEI. The CDR3 covers 13 residues. The ends were cut back, 7 bases at V and 7 bases at J, with 16 bases in the middle. The CDR3 DNA reads as TGTGCCAGCACTGCCTCCGAAGGCAGTGAAGCTTTCTTT. The encoded protein is CASTASEGSEAFF.

This clonotype was recorded once. This rearrangement joins TRBV19 to TRBJ2-7; D is undetermined. This CDR3 is built from 14 residues. V was trimmed by 5 bases and J by 1 base, leaving 12 bases between them. CDR1 and CDR2 from the germline V gene are LNHDA and SQIVND (reference sequence). The DNA for the CDR3 is TGTGCCAGTAGTCCCCTCGACCCTTCCTACGAGCAGTACTTC. Translated, it gives CASSPLDPSYEQYF.

The chain carries TRBV7-2 and TRBJ2-7; 8 bases match TRBD2. Germline V gene sequence: CDR1 SGHTA, CDR2 FQGNSA. V shed 1 base, J shed 6 bases, and the junction held 8 bases outside the gene matches. CDR3 length: 15 amino acids. CDR3 in DNA: TGTGCCAGCAGCTTAGAGCCGACGGGGGGGCGCGAGCAGTACTTC. Protein: CASSLEPTGGREQYF.

The chain joins TRBV7-2 to TRBJ2-7, with TRBD1 as a possible D gene (5 bases). V lost 3 bases, J lost 7 bases, and 13 bases lay in between. CDR3 length: 13 amino acids. Germline assignment: CDR1 SGHTA and CDR2 FQGNSA. The CDR3 here is CASSFSQGNEQYF. The CDR3 DNA reads TGTGCCAGCAGCTTTTCTCAGGGCAATGAGCAGTACTTC.

The table lists this clonotype with a few counts. The rearrangement uses TRBV9 and TRBJ1-2; D remains ambiguous. This CDR3 has 13 amino acids. Trimming took 3 bases from V and 1 from J, leaving 7 bases between them. Germline V gene lookup returns CDR1 SGDLS and CDR2 YYNGEE. In nucleotides, the CDR3 is TGTGCCAGCAGCGACAGTGATAACTATGGCTACACCTTC. Protein product: CASSDSDNYGYTF.

The chain uses TRBV7-9 and TRBJ1-4; D may be TRBD1 (5 bases). Trimming took off 6 bases at V and 8 bases at J, with 28 bases between the two ends. The CDR3 covers 18 residues. Germline-derived CDR1 and CDR2 are SEHNR and FQNEAQ (reference sequence). Here the CDR3 reads CASSYRGNHRRGNEKLFF. CDR3 DNA: TGTGCCAGCAGTTACCGGGGCAATCACCGCCGGGGGAACGAAAAACTGTTTTTT.

In its sample, this clonotype was seen once. This sequence joins TRBV7-4 and TRBJ2-5; 16 nucleotides line up with TRBD2. The CDR3 spans 17 residues. CDR1 and CDR2 (germline): SGHVT, SQSDAQ. The V gene end was trimmed by 4 bases and the J gene end by 4 bases; junction bases not matched to a gene: 6. CDR3: CASSSPGLAGGSETQYF. The CDR3 coding sequence is TGTGCCAGCAGCTCTCCGGGACTAGCGGGGGGGTCAGAGACCCAGTACTTC.

This clonotype turned up a few times. This chain joins TRBV7-8 and TRBJ2-1; D gene uncertain. Trimming removed 3 bases at V and 8 bases at J, with 5 bases between. Germline V lookup: CDR1 SGHVS, CDR2 FQNEAQ. The CDR3 is made up of 11 amino acids. The CDR3: CASSFGDEQFF. CDR3 nucleotides: TGTGCCAGCAGCTTCGGAGATGAGCAGTTCTTC.